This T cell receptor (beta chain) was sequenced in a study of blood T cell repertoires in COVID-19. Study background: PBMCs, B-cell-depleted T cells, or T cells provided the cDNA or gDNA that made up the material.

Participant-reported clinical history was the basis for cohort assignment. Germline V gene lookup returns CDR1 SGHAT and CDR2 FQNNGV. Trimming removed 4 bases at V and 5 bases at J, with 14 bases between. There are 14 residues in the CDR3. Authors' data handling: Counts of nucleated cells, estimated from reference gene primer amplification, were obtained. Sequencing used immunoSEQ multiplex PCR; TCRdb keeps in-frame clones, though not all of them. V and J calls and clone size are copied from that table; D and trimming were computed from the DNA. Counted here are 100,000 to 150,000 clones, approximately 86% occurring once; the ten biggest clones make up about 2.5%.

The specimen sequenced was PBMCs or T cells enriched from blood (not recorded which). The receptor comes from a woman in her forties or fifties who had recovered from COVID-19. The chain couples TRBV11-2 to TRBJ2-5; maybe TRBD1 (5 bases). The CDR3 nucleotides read TGTGCCAGCAGCTCAGGGTTTCGGCCGGAGACCCAGTACTTC. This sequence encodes CASSSGFRPETQYF.